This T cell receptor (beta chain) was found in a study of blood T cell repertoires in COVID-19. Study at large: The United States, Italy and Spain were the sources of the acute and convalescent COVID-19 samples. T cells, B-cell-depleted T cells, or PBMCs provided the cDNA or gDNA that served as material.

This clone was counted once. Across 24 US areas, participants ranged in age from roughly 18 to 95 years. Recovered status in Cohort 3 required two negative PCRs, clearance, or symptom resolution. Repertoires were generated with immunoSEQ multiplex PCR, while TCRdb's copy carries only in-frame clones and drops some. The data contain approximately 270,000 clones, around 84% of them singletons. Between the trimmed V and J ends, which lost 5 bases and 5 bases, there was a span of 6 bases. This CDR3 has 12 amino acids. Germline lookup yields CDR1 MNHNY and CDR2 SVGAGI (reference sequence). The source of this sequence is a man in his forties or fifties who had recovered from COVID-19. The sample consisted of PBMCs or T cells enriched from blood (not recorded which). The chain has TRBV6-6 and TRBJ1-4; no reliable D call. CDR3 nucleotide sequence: TGTGCCAGCAGTACGGTGAATGAAAAACTGTTTTTT. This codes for CASSTVNEKLFF.